The source of this T cell receptor (beta chain) is a study of blood T cell repertoires in COVID-19. Study context: PBMCs, B-cell-depleted T cells, or T cells were the source of the cDNA or gDNA that made up the material.

The CDR3 consists of 14 residues. Germline-derived CDR1 and CDR2 are MRHNA and SNTAGT. V lost 4 bases and J 7 bases, leaving 16 bases between the germline ends. Participants came from some 23 US areas, aged roughly 18 to 95 years. Participant-reported clinical history was the basis for cohort assignment. Original handling: Reference gene primer amplification yielded estimated nucleated cell counts. Repertoires were generated with immunoSEQ multiplex PCR, while TCRdb's copy carries only in-frame clones and drops some. The DNA gave D and trimming, while V, J and clone size come from that table. The table shows 150,000 or so clones, with about 85% occurring only once.

J is TRBJ1-1 and V is TRBV6-4, with unresolved D. This TCR was sampled from a woman aged 40 to 49 who had been exposed to COVID-19. What was sequenced was PBMCs or T cells enriched from blood (not recorded which). CDR3 residues: CASSVSADQHEAFF. Written as DNA, the CDR3 is TGTGCCAGCAGTGTCTCGGCGGATCAACATGAAGCTTTCTTT.